The sequence of this T cell receptor (beta chain) was determined in a study of CD8+CD57+ T cells in acquired aplastic anemia. Genomic DNA templated the TCR beta VDJ and CDR3 profiling. A single record per CDR3 protein comes from TCRdb applying MiXCR to the reads. The table lists around 200,000 distinct CDR3 sequences, about 59% of them singletons. This CDR3 spans 14 amino acids. Trimming shortened V by 1 base and J by 2 bases, and 5 bases separated the two germline ends. Germline V gene data show CDR1 as KGHDR and CDR2 as SFDVKD. The gene calls are TRBV24-1 and TRBJ1-5, with TRBD1 as a possible D gene (5 bases). Sequenced material: sorted CD4+, CD8+, or CD8+CD57+ T cells (not recorded which) from PBMCs. This sequence was found in a human donor in good health. The CDR3 bases are TGTGCCACCAGTGATTTCAGGGGCAATCAGCCCCAGCATTTT. This codes for CATSDFRGNQPQHF.